A single sample is the source of the 18 T cell receptor beta chains below, sequenced in a study of cytomegalovirus exposure and HLA in healthy donors. Profiled with immunoSEQ multiplex PCR; TCRdb holds only in-frame clones, not every one. The sample shows approximately 200,000 clones, approximately 82% of them seen only once. The material sequenced was PBMCs. The source is a woman aged 30 to 39 in good health and CMV-seropositive.

The chain employs TRBV30 and TRBJ1-2; maybe TRBD1 (5 bases). V was trimmed by 0 bases and J by 8 bases, leaving 10 bases between them. The CDR3 has 12 residues. Germline lookup yields CDR1 GTSNPN and CDR2 SVGIG (reference sequence). DNA for the CDR3: TGTGCCTGGAGTGTTAAGGGGCTCGGCTACACCTTC. Translated, it gives CAWSVKGLGYTF.

This clone was picked up a small number of times. V gene TRBV30 combines with J gene TRBJ1-2; D not certain. The CDR3 is 13 amino acids. Germline CDR1 GTSNPN, CDR2 SVGIG (reference sequence). Trimming cost V 3 bases and J 12 bases, with 20 bases left between them. The CDR3 sequence: CAWSGVHKAFNTF. The CDR3, as DNA: TGTGCCTGGAGCGGGGTTCACAAGGCTTTTAACACCTTC.

This clone turned up a few times. This sequence joins TRBV14 and TRBJ2-7; no clear D gene. The germline V and J ends were trimmed by 0 bases and 2 bases, with 5 bases remaining between them. The V gene's germline CDR1 is SGHDN and CDR2 FVKESK. The CDR3 contains 13 residues. CDR3 in DNA: TGTGCCAGCAGCCAAGATTCTGCCTACGAGCAGTACTTC. It codes for CASSQDSAYEQYF.

V usage is TRBV5-6 and J usage is TRBJ2-1; D is unclear. This CDR3 has 16 amino acids. V lost 1 base and J 0 bases, leaving 11 bases between the germline ends. CDR1 and CDR2 (germline): SGHDT, YYEEEE. This CDR3 is CASSLPSALSYNEQFF. The CDR3, as DNA: TGTGCCAGCAGCTTGCCCAGTGCCCTCTCCTACAATGAGCAGTTCTTC.

The chain combines TRBV19 with TRBJ1-5; D is unclear. Trimming shortened V by 5 bases and J by 1 base, and 9 bases separated the two germline ends. This CDR3 has 14 residues. Germline CDR1 and CDR2: LNHDA and SQIVND (reference sequence). The chain's CDR3 is CASSWSSSNQPQHF. CDR3 nucleotide sequence: TGTGCCAGTAGTTGGTCGAGCAGCAATCAGCCCCAGCATTTT. Drawing the rest from reference TRBV19 and TRBJ1-5, the complete variable domain is DGGITQSPKYLFRKEGQNVTLSCEQNLNHDAMYWYRQDPGQGLRLIYYSQIVNDFQKGDIAEGYSVSREKKESFPLTVTSAQKNPTAFYLCASSWSSSNQPQHFGDGTRLSIL.

The V gene is TRBV29-1, the J gene TRBJ1-2; D gene ambiguous. The V end was cut by 4 bases, the J end by 8 bases, with 11 bases between. The CDR3 is 11 amino acids. Germline assignment: CDR1 SQVTM and CDR2 ANQGSEA. The CDR3: CSVVGARGYTF. As DNA, the CDR3 is TGCAGCGTTGTCGGAGCGAGGGGCTACACCTTC.

With respect to this clone: At one end, the junction sequence differs from germline, possibly due to a read error. V usage is TRBV9 and J usage is TRBJ2-3; TRBD2 matches at 8 bases. CDR3 size: 15 residues. Per germline, CDR1 SGDLS and CDR2 YYNGEE. The DNA of the CDR3 is TGTGCCAGCAGCCTCGGGGGGGTAAGCACAGATACACAGTATTTT. This codes for CASSLGGVSTDTQYF.

This chain links TRBV28 with TRBJ1-2; 10 bases fit TRBD1. Germline CDR1 reads MDHEN; CDR2 reads SYDVKM. V dropped 8 bases and J dropped 1; count of bases not matched to a gene: 10. The CDR3 runs 16 residues. The CDR3 loop reads CASGKRGQGSNYGYTF. CDR3 nucleotides: TGTGCCAGCGGAAAAAGGGGACAGGGGAGTAACTATGGCTACACCTTC.

The V call is TRBV5-6, the J call TRBJ2-3, with a tentative D call TRBD2 (6 bases). Germline lookup yields CDR1 SGHDT and CDR2 YYEEEE. This CDR3 is built from 13 residues. V was cut by 4 bases and J by 7 bases, with 13 bases left in between. The CDR3: CASSLPGGNTQYF. The CDR3 DNA is TGTGCCAGCAGCCTCCCCGGCGGGAATACGCAGTATTTT.

The genes are TRBV5-1 and TRBJ1-1; D might be TRBD1 (6 bases). The CDR3 loop spans 14 amino acids. Germline values: CDR1 SGHRS, CDR2 YFSETQ. V was cut by 1 base and J by 4 bases, with 11 bases left in between. The CDR3 coding sequence is TGCGCCAGCAGCTTGTTCACAGGGCCCACTGAAGCTTTCTTT. Its protein is CASSLFTGPTEAFF.

This clone turned up a few times. The CDR3 here is CASSTQGAQPQHF. For the CDR3, the DNA is TGTGCCAGTAGTACTCAGGGGGCTCAGCCCCAGCATTTT. This chain joins TRBV19 and TRBJ1-5; 8 bases align to TRBD1. The CDR3 sequence is 13 residues long. J was trimmed by 6 bases and V by 4 bases; bases with no gene match: 2. Germline V gene lookup returns CDR1 LNHDA and CDR2 SQIVND (reference sequence).

V usage is TRBV2 and J usage is TRBJ2-5; 7 bases are a match to TRBD2. The V segment lost 1 base and the J segment 7 bases; nucleotides outside the gene matches: 6. Germline CDR1 is SNHLY and CDR2 is FYNNEI. The CDR3 length is 14 residues. The CDR3 sequence: CASSEGLAVGTQYF. CDR3 nucleotides: TGTGCCAGCAGTGAAGGCCTAGCGGTGGGGACCCAGTACTTC.

The chain recombines TRBV2 with TRBJ2-7; no clear D. Germline CDR1 and CDR2: SNHLY and FYNNEI. V lost 6 bases and J 6 bases, leaving 12 bases between the germline ends. This CDR3 has 12 residues. The DNA for the CDR3 is TGTGCCAGCAGCCCTGGGCCCACCGAGCAGTACTTC. Its translation is CASSPGPTEQYF.

Comments on this clone: Other DNA sequences from this sample encode an identical CDR3 as well. V and J are TRBV5-1 and TRBJ1-2, with 9 nucleotides matching TRBD1. With V trimmed by 0 bases and J by 4 bases, 4 bases remained unmatched. This CDR3 has 15 residues. Germline loops: CDR1 SGHRS, CDR2 YFSETQ. The CDR3 here is CASSLAPGQGYGYTF. The CDR3 DNA reads TGCGCCAGCAGCTTGGCCCCGGGACAGGGCTATGGCTACACCTTC.

V usage is TRBV7-6 and J usage is TRBJ2-7, with 8 bases identical to TRBD2. CDR3 length equals 15 residues. V lost 5 bases to trimming and J lost 7 bases; unmatched junction nucleotides: 13. Germline V gene lookup returns CDR1 SGHVS and CDR2 FNYEAQ. The CDR3 DNA reads TGTGCCAGCAGCCAGAGCACTAGCGGAGGGGGAGAGCAGTACTTC. It specifies CASSQSTSGGGEQYF.

J is TRBJ2-7 and V is TRBV2, with 8 positions matching TRBD2. Unmatched junction bases numbered 12, after V lost 6 bases and J lost 8 bases. Germline V gene data show CDR1 as SNHLY and CDR2 as FYNNEI. The CDR3 is made up of 14 amino acids. In DNA, the CDR3 is TGTGCCAGCAGAACAGGACTAGCCGAGGCCAAGCAGTACTTC. It yields the protein CASRTGLAEAKQYF.

V usage is TRBV27 and J usage is TRBJ1-5; D remains ambiguous. The V gene lost 3 bases and the J gene lost 4 bases, with 10 bases spanning the gap. CDR1 is MNHEY and CDR2 is SMNVEV in the germline V gene (reference sequence). The length of the CDR3 is 14 residues. The CDR3 loop is CASSFGRENQPQHF. The CDR3 region has the DNA TGTGCCAGCAGTTTTGGGCGCGAGAATCAGCCCCAGCATTTT.

This clone has only a few counts. This rearrangement joins TRBV7-6 to TRBJ1-1; D is possibly TRBD1 (6 bases). CDR3 length: 15 residues. V lost 3 bases, J lost 1 base, and 12 bases lay in between. Germline V gene sequence: CDR1 SGHVS, CDR2 FNYEAQ. The CDR3 is CASSLAGTRNTEAFF. The CDR3 nucleotides are TGTGCCAGCAGCTTGGCCGGGACACGGAACACTGAAGCTTTCTTT. Combining the CDR3 with reference TRBV7-6 and TRBJ1-1 gives the whole variable domain GAGVSQSPRYKVTKRGQDVALRCDPISGHVSLYWYRQALGQGPEFLTYFNYEAQQDKSGLPNDRFSAERPEGSISTLTIQRTEQRDSAMYRCASSLAGTRNTEAFFGQGTRLTVV.